A single sample is the source of the 13 T cell receptor beta chains below, sequenced in a study of vaccination effects on CD4 cells after COVID-19. Their cognate antigens are unknown. Having been cultured for 9 to 11 days, the cells underwent CD4+ T cell isolation. This table comes from immunoSEQ multiplex PCR, and its TCRdb copy is limited to in-frame clones, with some not included. The sample has around 70,000 clones, 77% seen once. Specimen: CD4+ T cells from PBMCs cultured without peptide, collected before COVID-19 vaccination. All receptors derive from a human donor who received a COVID-19 vaccine.

This rearrangement joins TRBV5-1 to TRBJ2-1; 13 bases align to TRBD2. In germline, CDR1 is SGHRS, CDR2 YFSETQ. The CDR3 extends over 16 amino acids. With V trimmed by 4 bases and J by 5 bases, 6 bases remained unmatched. The CDR3 region is CASSKPGLAGHNEQFF. The CDR3 coding sequence is TGCGCCAGCAGCAAGCCGGGACTAGCGGGACACAATGAGCAGTTCTTC.

V gene TRBV11-2 combines with J gene TRBJ2-3; 9 bases map to TRBD2. Unmatched junction bases numbered 8, after V lost 7 bases and J lost 6 bases. The CDR3 has 14 amino acids. CDR1 and CDR2 from the germline V gene are SGHAT and FQNNGV. The CDR3 is CASMTSGPSDTQYF. The DNA of the CDR3 is TGTGCCAGCATGACTAGCGGACCCTCGGATACGCAGTATTTT.

The rearrangement links TRBV9 to TRBJ1-6; D remains unclear. Germline assignment: CDR1 SGDLS and CDR2 YYNGEE. V was shortened by 0 bases and J by 9 bases, with 10 bases between the two germline ends. CDR3 size: 14 residues. CDR3 nucleotide sequence: TGTGCCAGCAGCGTAGAAGGCTCACCTTCACCCCTCCACTTT. Its translation: CASSVEGSPSPLHF.

This clone was recorded a few times. V gene TRBV6-2 or TRBV6-3 combines with J gene TRBJ1-3; 9 bases map to TRBD1. This CDR3 has 16 residues. From germline, CDR1 is MNHEY and CDR2 SVGEGT. The trim removed 0 bases at V and 2 bases at J, leaving 2 bases unmatched. CDR3 sequence reads: CASSYSGTGTGNTIYF. The CDR3 nucleotides are TGTGCCAGCAGTTACTCCGGGACAGGGACTGGAAACACCATATATTTT.

This chain uses TRBV29-1 with TRBJ2-3; D is unresolved. Germline lookup yields CDR1 SQVTM and CDR2 ANQGSEA. The CDR3 sequence is 11 residues long. Trimming cost V 7 bases and J 2 bases, with 7 bases left between them. As DNA, the CDR3 is TGCAGCGGACGGCACACAGATACGCAGTATTTT. It encodes CSGRHTDTQYF.

V is TRBV9 and J is TRBJ2-5, with D perhaps matching TRBD2 (5 bases). Germline loops: CDR1 SGDLS, CDR2 YYNGEE. Trimming removed 4 bases at V and 5 bases at J, with 18 bases between. This CDR3 has 15 amino acids. Here the CDR3 reads CASSPGPTTGETQYF. The DNA of the CDR3 is TGTGCCAGCAGCCCCGGGCCTACCACGGGGGAGACCCAGTACTTC.

V gene TRBV7-2 combines with J gene TRBJ1-5, with TRBD1 as a possible D gene (5 bases). The germline V gene encodes CDR1 SGHTA and CDR2 FQGNSA. V was shortened by 1 base and J by 2 bases, with 9 bases between the two germline ends. The CDR3 is 15 residues long. In DNA, the CDR3 is TGTGCCAGCAGCTTAGTAGGGGACGGCAATCAGCCCCAGCATTTT. It is translated as CASSLVGDGNQPQHF.

This clone was seen a few times. The chain combines TRBV7-9 with TRBJ1-5; D ambiguous. Germline-derived CDR1 and CDR2 are SEHNR and FQNEAQ (reference sequence). This CDR3 comprises 13 residues. V gave up 6 bases and J gave up 7 bases, with 13 bases separating them. CDR3 sequence (DNA): TGTGCCAGCAGTCCAAAAGGTTACCAGCCCCAGCATTTT. This translates into CASSPKGYQPQHF.

The V call is TRBV5-1, the J call TRBJ2-1; TRBD1 is a possible D gene (6 bases). The CDR3 totals 17 residues. Trimming shortened V by 4 bases and J by 1 base, and 18 bases separated the two germline ends. Per germline, CDR1 SGHRS and CDR2 YFSETQ. In nucleotides, the CDR3 is TGCGCCAGCAGCGATTATCGACAGGTCGCGTCCTACAATGAGCAGTTCTTC. It yields the protein CASSDYRQVASYNEQFF.

This chain connects TRBV15 to TRBJ1-1; D is ambiguous. From germline, CDR1 is LNHNV and CDR2 YYDKDF (reference sequence). Trimming shortened V by 1 base and J by 5 bases, and 8 bases separated the two germline ends. The CDR3 is made up of 13 amino acids. The CDR3 bases are TGTGCCACCAGCAGAGCCTACGGGACTGAAGCTTTCTTT. Amino acids: CATSRAYGTEAFF.

The genes are TRBV19 and TRBJ2-3; TRBD1 or TRBD2 may be the D gene (5 bases each). The germline V gene encodes CDR1 LNHDA and CDR2 SQIVND (reference sequence). Trimming stripped 0 bases from V and 1 base from J, with 8 bases between. This CDR3 is built from 15 residues. The DNA for the CDR3 is TGTGCCAGTAGTATAGACCAGGGAGGCACAGATACGCAGTATTTT. Its translation: CASSIDQGGTDTQYF.

This sequence joins TRBV19 and TRBJ2-3; 8 bases match TRBD1. The germline CDR1 and CDR2 sequences are LNHDA and SQIVND (reference sequence). Trimming cost V 0 bases and J 3 bases; bases outside gene matches: 11. The CDR3 sequence is 18 residues long. CDR3 in DNA: TGTGCCAGTAGTATAGAGCAGTACGGCAGGGGGCGAACAGATACGCAGTATTTT. This gives the protein CASSIEQYGRGRTDTQYF.

The rearrangement links TRBV10-1 to TRBJ2-7; TRBD1 or TRBD2 may be the D gene (5 bases each). V was shortened by 2 bases and J by 3 bases, with 11 bases between the two germline ends. The CDR3 extends over 14 amino acids. The germline gives CDR1 WNHNN, CDR2 SYGVQD (reference sequence). The CDR3 is CASSERDGYYEQYV. The CDR3, as DNA: TGCGCCAGCAGTGAGCGGGACGGGTACTACGAGCAGTACGTC.